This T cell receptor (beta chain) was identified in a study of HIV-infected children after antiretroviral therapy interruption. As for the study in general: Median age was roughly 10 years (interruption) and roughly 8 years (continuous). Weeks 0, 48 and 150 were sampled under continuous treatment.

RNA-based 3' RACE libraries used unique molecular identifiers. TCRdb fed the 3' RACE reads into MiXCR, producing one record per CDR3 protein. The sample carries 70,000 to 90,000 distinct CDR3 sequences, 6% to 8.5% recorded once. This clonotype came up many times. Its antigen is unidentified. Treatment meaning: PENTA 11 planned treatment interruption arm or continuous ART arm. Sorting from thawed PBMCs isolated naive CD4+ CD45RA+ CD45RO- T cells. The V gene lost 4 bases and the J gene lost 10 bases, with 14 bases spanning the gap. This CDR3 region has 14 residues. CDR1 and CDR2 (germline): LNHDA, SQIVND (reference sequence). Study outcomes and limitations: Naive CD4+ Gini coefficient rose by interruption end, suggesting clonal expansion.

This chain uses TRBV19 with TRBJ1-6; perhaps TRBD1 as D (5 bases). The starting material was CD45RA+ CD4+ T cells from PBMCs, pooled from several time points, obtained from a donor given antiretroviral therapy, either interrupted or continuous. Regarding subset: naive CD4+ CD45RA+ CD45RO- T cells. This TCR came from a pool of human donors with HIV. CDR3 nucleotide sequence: TGTGCCAGTAGTAATCGACAAGGGGAATCACCCCTCCACTTT. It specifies CASSNRQGESPLHF. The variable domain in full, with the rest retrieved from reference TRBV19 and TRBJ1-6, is DGGITQSPKYLFRKEGQNVTLSCEQNLNHDAMYWYRQDPGQGLRLIYYSQIVNDFQKGDIAEGYSVSREKKESFPLTVTSAQKNPTAFYLCASSNRQGESPLHFGNGTRLTVT.